Listed here are 3 T cell receptor beta chains from one sample, sequenced in a study of blood T cells in healthy people across ages. The authors ran a second PCR of roughly 7 to 11 cycles using a sample-barcoded 5' primer and a J-beta primer mix. TCRdb re-called the 5' RACE reads with MiXCR, one entry per CDR3 protein. Seen here are more than 1,400,000 distinct CDR3 sequences, roughly 40% observed once, and the top ten hold 7.9%. Source material: blood. The receptors stem from a woman aged 18-29 years in good health.

This clonotype turned up a few times. The gene calls are TRBV4-1 and TRBJ2-3; TRBD1 aligns across 11 bases. Germline V lookup: CDR1 MGHRA, CDR2 YSYEKL. The CDR3 has 16 residues. Losses at the gene ends were 2 bases for V and 2 bases for J; bases not matched to a gene: 3. The CDR3 nucleotides are TGCGCCAGCAGCCAACGGACAGGGGGCTTCACAGATACGCAGTATTTT. Its translation: CASSQRTGGFTDTQYF.

This chain uses TRBV12-3 or TRBV12-4 with TRBJ1-2; D uncertain. Trimming pared 10 bases from V and 5 bases from J, leaving 11 bases between. This CDR3 has 11 residues. Here the CDR3 DNA reads TGTGCCAAGAGAGCGGAATATGGCTACACCTTC. Translated, it gives CAKRAEYGYTF.

The chain combines TRBV25-1 with TRBJ2-5, with 7 bases that match TRBD2. The DNA end is a closer match to TRBJ2-7, so the J assignment may be wrong. The length of the CDR3 is 14 residues. Per germline, CDR1 MGHDK and CDR2 SYGVNS. This chain's CDR3 is CASESLGGAYEQYF. CDR3 in DNA: TGTGCCAGCGAATCGCTGGGAGGGGCCTACGAGCAGTACTTC.